This T cell receptor beta chain was recorded in a study of regulatory T cells in long-lasting Graves disease. Notes on the study in general: Persistent-disease Graves' patients showed less TCR diversity than new cases. TRBV28, TRBJ1-2 and TRBJ2-5 were segments that persistent disease favored.

Both iRepertoire HTBI primers and Arm-PCR of CDR3 regions were used to build the TCR beta libraries. TCRdb fed the multiplex PCR reads into MiXCR, producing one record per CDR3 protein. The sample includes 250,000 to 400,000 distinct CDR3 sequences, about a sixth of them seen just once. The germline V gene encodes CDR1 SQVTM and CDR2 ANQGSEA. The ends were cut back, 1 base at V and 4 bases at J, with 18 bases in the middle. CDR3 length equals 16 residues. For this clonotype: As yet, its antigen is unknown.

The time point is: newly diagnosed GD, antithyroid drugs for less than 3 months. Scientists built the TCR library using RNA that was extracted from PBMCs. The rearrangement uses TRBV29-1 and TRBJ2-3; TRBD1 is a possible D gene (6 bases). This sequence originates from a female donor with Graves disease. The sequencing used peripheral blood mononuclear cells (PBMCs), collected at new diagnosis, from a patient treated with antithyroid drugs. The CDR3 loop reads CSVEGGPGLGPDTQYF. CDR3 coding DNA: TGCAGCGTTGAAGGGGGGCCGGGCCTTGGGCCAGATACGCAGTATTTT.